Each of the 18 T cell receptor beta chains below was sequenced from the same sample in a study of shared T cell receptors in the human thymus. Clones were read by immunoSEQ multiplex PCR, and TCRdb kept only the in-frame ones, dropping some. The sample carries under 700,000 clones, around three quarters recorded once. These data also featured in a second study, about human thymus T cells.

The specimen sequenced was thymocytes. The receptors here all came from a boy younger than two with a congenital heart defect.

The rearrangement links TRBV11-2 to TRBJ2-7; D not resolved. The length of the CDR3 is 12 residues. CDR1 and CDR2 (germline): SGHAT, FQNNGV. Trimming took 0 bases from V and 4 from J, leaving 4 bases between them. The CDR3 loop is CASSLDEYEQYF. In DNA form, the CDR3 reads TGTGCCAGCAGCTTAGATGAGTACGAGCAGTACTTC.

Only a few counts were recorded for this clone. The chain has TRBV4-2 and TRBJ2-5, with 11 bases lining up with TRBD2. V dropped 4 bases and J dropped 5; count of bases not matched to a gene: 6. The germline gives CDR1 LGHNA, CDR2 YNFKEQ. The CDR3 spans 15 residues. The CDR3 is CASSLLAGVWETQYF. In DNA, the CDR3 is TGTGCCAGCAGCCTACTAGCGGGAGTGTGGGAGACCCAGTACTTC.

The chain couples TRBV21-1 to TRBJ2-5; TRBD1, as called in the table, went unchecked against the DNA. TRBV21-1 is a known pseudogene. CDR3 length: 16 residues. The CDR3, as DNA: TGTGCCAGCAGCAAAGGGGACCCCCAGGGGGCGGAGACCCAGTACTTC. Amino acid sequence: CASSKGDPQGAETQYF.

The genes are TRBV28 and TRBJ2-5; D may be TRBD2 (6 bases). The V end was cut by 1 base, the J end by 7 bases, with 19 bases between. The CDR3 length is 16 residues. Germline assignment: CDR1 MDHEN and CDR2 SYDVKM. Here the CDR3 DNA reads TGTGCCAGCAGTTTATCCCTCGGTAGCGGCCGGGGGACCCAGTACTTC. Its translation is CASSLSLGSGRGTQYF.

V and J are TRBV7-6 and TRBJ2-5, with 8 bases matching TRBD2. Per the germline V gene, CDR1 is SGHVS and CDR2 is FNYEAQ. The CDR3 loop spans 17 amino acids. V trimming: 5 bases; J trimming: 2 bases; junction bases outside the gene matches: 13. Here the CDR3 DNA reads TGTGCCAGCAGCCCAGACTACGGGACTAGGAATCAAGAGACCCAGTACTTC. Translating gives CASSPDYGTRNQETQYF.

CDR3 region: CASSQNREQGAFF. For the CDR3, the DNA is TGTGCCAGCAGCCAAAACAGGGAGCAGGGAGCTTTCTTT. The chain employs TRBV14 and TRBJ1-1; possibly TRBD1 for D (6 bases). V was shortened by 2 bases and J by 10 bases, with 14 bases between the two germline ends. CDR3 size: 13 residues. CDR1 is SGHDN and CDR2 is FVKESK in the germline V gene. Full variable domain (remainder filled in from reference TRBV14 and TRBJ1-1): EAGVTQFPSHSVIEKGQTVTLRCDPISGHDNLYWYRRVMGKEIKFLLHFVKESKQDESGMPNNRFLAERTGGTYSTLKVQPAELEDSGVYFCASSQNREQGAFFGQGTRLTVV.

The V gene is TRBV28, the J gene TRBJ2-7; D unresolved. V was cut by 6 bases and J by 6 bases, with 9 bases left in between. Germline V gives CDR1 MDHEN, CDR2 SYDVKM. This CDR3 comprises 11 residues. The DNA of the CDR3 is TGTGCCAGCAGGCGTCCTCCCGAGCAGTACTTC. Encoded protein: CASRRPPEQYF.

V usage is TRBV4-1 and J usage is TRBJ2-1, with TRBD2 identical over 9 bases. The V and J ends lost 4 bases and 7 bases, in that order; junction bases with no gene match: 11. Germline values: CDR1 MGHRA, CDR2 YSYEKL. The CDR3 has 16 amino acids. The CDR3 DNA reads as TGCGCCAGCAGCCGCCCTCTAGCGGGATCTGGGAATGAGCAGTTCTTC. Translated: CASSRPLAGSGNEQFF.

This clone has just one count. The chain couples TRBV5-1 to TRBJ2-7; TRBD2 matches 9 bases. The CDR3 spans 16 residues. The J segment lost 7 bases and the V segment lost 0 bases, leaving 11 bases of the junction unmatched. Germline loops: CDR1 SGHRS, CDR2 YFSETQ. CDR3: CASSLADSGSIVEQYF. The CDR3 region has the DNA TGCGCCAGCAGCTTGGCCGATAGCGGGAGTATCGTTGAGCAGTACTTC.

In nucleotides, the CDR3 is TGCGCCAGCAGCCAAGAAAACCATCGGGAAAGAGGTTACGAGCAGTACTTC. This sequence encodes CASSQENHRERGYEQYF. The rearrangement uses TRBV4-3 and TRBJ2-7, with D possibly being TRBD2 (5 bases). The CDR3 covers 17 residues. With 0 bases removed from V and 4 bases from J, the gap between germline ends came to 19 bases. The germline gives CDR1 LGHNA, CDR2 YSLEER.

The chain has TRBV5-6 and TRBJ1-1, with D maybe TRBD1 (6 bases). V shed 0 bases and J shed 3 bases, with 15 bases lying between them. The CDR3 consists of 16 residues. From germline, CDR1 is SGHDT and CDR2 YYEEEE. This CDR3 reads CASSLGAPGQHTEAFF. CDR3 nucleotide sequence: TGTGCCAGCAGCTTGGGGGCGCCGGGACAACACACTGAAGCTTTCTTT.

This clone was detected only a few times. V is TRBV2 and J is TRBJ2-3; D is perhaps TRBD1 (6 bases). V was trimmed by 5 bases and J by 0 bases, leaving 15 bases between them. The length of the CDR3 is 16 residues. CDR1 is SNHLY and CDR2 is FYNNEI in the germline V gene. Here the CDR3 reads CASSSPGTHSTDTQYF. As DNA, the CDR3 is TGTGCCAGCAGTTCTCCCGGGACACATAGCACAGATACGCAGTATTTT.

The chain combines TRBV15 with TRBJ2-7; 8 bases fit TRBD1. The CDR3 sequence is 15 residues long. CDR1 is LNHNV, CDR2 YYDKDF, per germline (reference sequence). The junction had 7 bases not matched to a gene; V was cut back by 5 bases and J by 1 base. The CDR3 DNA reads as TGTGCCACCAGCGGAACGGACAGGGCGTCCTACGAGCAGTACTTC. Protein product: CATSGTDRASYEQYF.

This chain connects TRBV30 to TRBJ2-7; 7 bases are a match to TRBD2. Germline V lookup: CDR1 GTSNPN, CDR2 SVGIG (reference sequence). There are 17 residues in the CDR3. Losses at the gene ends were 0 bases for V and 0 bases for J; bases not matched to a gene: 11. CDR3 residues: CAWSVRPSGASSYEQYF. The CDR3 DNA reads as TGTGCCTGGAGTGTACGGCCCAGCGGGGCCAGCTCCTACGAGCAGTACTTC.

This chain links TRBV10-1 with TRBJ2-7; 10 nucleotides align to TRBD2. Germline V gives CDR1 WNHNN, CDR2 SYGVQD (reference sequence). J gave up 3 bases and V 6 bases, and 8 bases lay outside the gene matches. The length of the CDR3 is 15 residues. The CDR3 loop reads CASSPGLAFFYEQYF. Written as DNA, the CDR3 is TGCGCCAGCAGCCCGGGACTAGCGTTTTTCTACGAGCAGTACTTC.

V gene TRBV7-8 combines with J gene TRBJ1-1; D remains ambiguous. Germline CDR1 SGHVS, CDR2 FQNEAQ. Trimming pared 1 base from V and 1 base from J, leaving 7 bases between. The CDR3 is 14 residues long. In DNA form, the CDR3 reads TGTGCCAGCAGCTTAGGACAAAGGAACACTGAAGCTTTCTTT. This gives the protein CASSLGQRNTEAFF.

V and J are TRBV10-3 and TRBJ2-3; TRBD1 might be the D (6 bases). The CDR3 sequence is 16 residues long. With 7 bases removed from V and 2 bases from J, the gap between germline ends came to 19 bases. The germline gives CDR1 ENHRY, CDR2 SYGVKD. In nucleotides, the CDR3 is TGTGCCATCAACCGCAAGGATGACAGGACCACAGATACGCAGTATTTT. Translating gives CAINRKDDRTTDTQYF.

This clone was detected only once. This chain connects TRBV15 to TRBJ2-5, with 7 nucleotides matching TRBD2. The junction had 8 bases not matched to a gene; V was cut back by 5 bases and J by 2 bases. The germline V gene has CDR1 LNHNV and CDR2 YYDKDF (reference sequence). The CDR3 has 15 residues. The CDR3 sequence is CATSPAGEGQETQYF. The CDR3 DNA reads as TGTGCCACCAGCCCGGCGGGAGAGGGGCAAGAGACCCAGTACTTC. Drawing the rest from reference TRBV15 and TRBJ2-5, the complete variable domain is DAMVIQNPRYQVTQFGKPVTLSCSQTLNHNVMYWYQQKSSQAPKLLFHYYDKDFNNEADTPDNFQSRRPNTSFCFLDIRSPGLGDTAMYLCATSPAGEGQETQYFGPGTRLLVL.